This T cell receptor beta chain originates from a study of CD8 T cells in Susac syndrome (dated by TCRdb to about 2019). A note on the overall study: The study used repertoire sequencing to test whether antigen drove CD8+ T cell activation and differentiation in Susac syndrome.

Comments on this clonotype: Its cognate antigen has yet to be identified. No clone much larger than this one lies a single base away; base qualities are absent.

RNA was extracted with the RNeasy kit and roughly 0.5 to 1 ug was reverse transcribed using random hexamers. TCR beta CDR3 regions were amplified with the immunoSEQ multiplex PCR assay covering 54 Vbeta and 13 Jbeta segments. Bias from PCR amplification was corrected by using a synthetic template baseline for primer optimization and for computational correction. In the source study's methods: Reads were annotated to V, D and J genes per IMGT and analyzed with immunoSEQ Analyzer, keeping only productive sequences. Clonality was calculated as one minus the Shannon entropy normalized by log2 of the number of productive unique sequences. For each patient and control, public and private clones were evaluated among the 100 most prevalent clones. Susac-specific clones were defined as absent from healthy and MS cohorts, roughly 1,100 published viral clones and other ImmuneACCESS disease sequences. TCRdb trimmed the raw reads at Q25, called clones with MiXCR and kept productive beta chains. Each entry merges the rows of one CDR3 protein and shows their most common DNA and genes. TCRdb's processing, not the authors' own work, is the source of the V and J calls. In this sample the table shows about 210,000 distinct CDR3 sequences, 95% of which occur a single time. Clones ranked in the top ten supply 0.075% to 0.095% of the sample.

Peripheral blood CD8+ and CD4+ T cells from healthy donors, Susac syndrome patients and multiple sclerosis patients were profiled using high-throughput TCR beta sequencing. The multiple sclerosis controls were treatment-naive patients whose relapsing-remitting disease, either stable or active, fulfilled the revised McDonald criteria. Bulk CD8+ and CD4+ T cells were purified by magnetic negative isolation, while CD8+ TEMRA cells were enriched using FACS. Blood was drawn into EDTA tubes, processed within 24 hours, and PBMCs were isolated by density gradient centrifugation. PBMCs destined for TCR sequencing were cryopreserved in liquid nitrogen and later thawed in a 37 °C water bath. The sorted or isolated CD4+, CD8+ and CD8+ TEMRA cells reached a purity of at least 90%. The research as a whole found: The TCR sequencing and HLA analysis was acknowledged to have included a relatively small number of individuals.

The sequence was obtained from a human donor with multiple sclerosis. Input material: CD4+ T cells from PBMCs.

The DNA sequence is as follows: TGTGCCTGGAGTACCTCGGGTGAGCAGTTCTTC. Its amino acids are CAWSTSGEQFF. The sequence is built from TRBV30 and TRBJ2-1, with the D gene not clear enough to name. From cysteine to phenylalanine, the CDR3 is 11 amino acids long. Only the CDR3 region is kept as DNA, spanning 33 bases read in frame from base 1. CDR1 GTSNPN and CDR2 SVGIG are derived from the germline V gene (reference sequence). Deletion took 2 bases off V and 9 bases off J, with a span of 8 bases between the germline ends.